The 16 T cell receptor beta chains presented below share a single source sample, sequenced in a study of CD8 T cells in ankylosing spondylitis. TCRdb used MiXCR to reprocess the 5' RACE reads, holding one entry per CDR3 protein. The data show approximately 250,000 distinct CDR3 sequences, roughly 10% seen once. The sequencing sample was made of blood, either unsorted or a sorted T cell fraction (not recorded which). These receptors all stem from a male donor with ankylosing spondylitis or in good health (not recorded which).

This clonotype was picked up many times. The rearrangement joins TRBV4-2 to TRBJ2-1, with a tentative D call TRBD2 (6 bases). Per the germline V gene, CDR1 is LGHNA and CDR2 is YNFKEQ. The CDR3 is made up of 18 amino acids. V lost 0 bases and J lost 0, with 15 bases in between. This CDR3 reads CASSQERLRGSSYNEQFF. CDR3 nucleotide sequence: TGTGCCAGCAGCCAAGAGAGGCTCCGGGGGAGCTCCTACAATGAGCAGTTCTTC.

The chain is built from TRBV11-2 and TRBJ2-2; the match to TRBD1 covers 9 bases. The CDR3 totals 14 residues. After removal of 5 bases from V and 7 bases from J, the junction contained 5 bases not matched to a gene. The germline V gene encodes CDR1 SGHAT and CDR2 FQNNGV. In nucleotides, the CDR3 is TGTGCCAGCAGCAACTACAGGGGGCGCGGGGAGCTGTTTTTT. It translates to CASSNYRGRGELFF.

In this sample, this clonotype turned up many times. The J gene is TRBJ2-1, the V gene TRBV5-1; D remains ambiguous. This CDR3 is 15 amino acids long. The V end was cut by 4 bases, the J end by 8 bases, with 19 bases between. The germline CDR1 and CDR2 sequences are SGHRS and YFSETQ. The CDR3 sequence: CASSPFGPPQDEQFF. The CDR3 coding sequence is TGCGCCAGCAGCCCCTTCGGACCCCCCCAAGATGAGCAGTTCTTC.

This rearrangement joins TRBV4-2 to TRBJ1-1, with 7 nucleotides matching TRBD1. V lost 5 bases, J lost 8 bases, and 14 bases stayed unmatched. CDR1 and CDR2 (germline): LGHNA, YNFKEQ. This CDR3 is built from 15 residues. CDR3 sequence (DNA): TGTGCCAGCAGCAAGAACCCCCGGACAGGTTTCGAAGCTTTCTTT. Translating it yields CASSKNPRTGFEAFF.

The chain carries TRBV11-3 and TRBJ2-1, with D unresolved. CDR3 length equals 13 residues. The germline V gene encodes CDR1 SGHNT and CDR2 YENEEA. V was pared by 5 bases and J by 9 bases, with 14 bases between. CDR3 bases: TGTGCCAGCAGCCCGGTGTCGGGCGGTGAGCAGTTCTTC. Protein sequence: CASSPVSGGEQFF.

Many counts were recorded for this clonotype. The J gene is TRBJ2-5, the V gene TRBV6-1; TRBD2 matches at 9 bases. Unmatched junction bases numbered 4, after V lost 1 base and J lost 4 bases. The CDR3 is made up of 15 amino acids. The germline V gene has CDR1 MNHNS and CDR2 SASEGT. The CDR3: CASSEGAGGPETQYF. CDR3 DNA sequence: TGTGCCAGCAGTGAAGGGGCGGGAGGGCCAGAGACCCAGTACTTC.

CDR3 DNA sequence: TGTGCCAGCAGCTCTTTTGAAGATACGCAGTATTTT. It specifies CASSSFEDTQYF. V usage is TRBV7-6 and J usage is TRBJ2-3; D is undetermined. CDR1 and CDR2 (germline): SGHVS, FNYEAQ. V lost 4 bases to trimming and J lost 5 bases, with 7 bases between them. The CDR3 totals 12 residues.

This clonotype was counted many times. The chain employs TRBV5-5 and TRBJ2-3; D uncertain. Germline CDR1 SGHKS, CDR2 YYEKEE (reference sequence). V was cut by 0 bases and J by 4 bases, with 15 bases left in between. The length of the CDR3 is 16 residues. The CDR3 region is CASSLADFLGADTQYF. The CDR3 DNA reads TGTGCCAGCAGCTTGGCCGATTTCCTTGGGGCAGATACGCAGTATTTT.

This clonotype was counted many times. This chain connects TRBV5-1 to TRBJ2-4; tentatively, D is TRBD2 (6 bases). The germline V and J ends were trimmed by 4 bases and 10 bases, with 12 bases remaining between them. The CDR3 is 12 residues long. Per the germline V gene, CDR1 is SGHRS and CDR2 is YFSETQ. The CDR3 is CASSPEGVIQYF. In DNA form, the CDR3 reads TGCGCCAGCAGCCCGGAGGGCGTAATTCAGTACTTC.

The CDR3 spells CAWSGGTYEQYF. CDR3 sequence (DNA): TGTGCCTGGAGTGGCGGAACCTACGAGCAGTACTTC. The V gene is TRBV30, the J gene TRBJ2-7; the D is unclear. There are 12 residues in the CDR3. V lost 1 base to trimming and J lost 2 bases, with 6 bases between them. Per the germline V gene, CDR1 is GTSNPN and CDR2 is SVGIG (reference sequence).

There are many counts of this clonotype. The rearrangement links TRBV6-1 to TRBJ2-1; D gene uncertain. There are 11 residues in the CDR3. Germline CDR1 reads MNHNS; CDR2 reads SASEGT. V lost 8 bases and J 7 bases, leaving 9 bases between the germline ends. The CDR3 DNA sequence: TGTGCCAGCGACCGCGTGAATGAGCAGTTCTTC. Encoded protein: CASDRVNEQFF.

This clonotype was picked up many times. DNA for the CDR3: TGTGCCAGCAGTTTCTTGGCGGGAGGGACCTACAATGAGCAGTTCTTC. Encoded protein: CASSFLAGGTYNEQFF. The chain has TRBV12-3 or TRBV12-4 and TRBJ2-1; 9 nucleotides align to TRBD2. The CDR3 is 16 amino acids. V lost 3 bases to trimming and J lost 2 bases; unmatched junction nucleotides: 5.

This clonotype has a count of ten or more. V usage is TRBV3-1 and J usage is TRBJ2-7, with 9 bases fitting TRBD2. The V gene's germline CDR1 is LGHDT and CDR2 YNNKEL (reference sequence). V shed 5 bases, J shed 1 base, and the junction held 12 bases outside the gene matches. The CDR3 length is 17 residues. The CDR3 spells CASSSTFSGRKSYEQYF. In DNA, the CDR3 is TGTGCCAGCAGCTCAACCTTTAGCGGGAGAAAGTCCTACGAGCAGTACTTC.

This clonotype was seen ten or more times. V and J are TRBV29-1 and TRBJ2-5, with 8 positions matching TRBD1. The CDR3 loop spans 15 amino acids. V shed 4 bases, J shed 4 bases, and the junction held 11 bases outside the gene matches. Per germline, CDR1 SQVTM and CDR2 ANQGSEA. The CDR3 reads CSVGYQQGVLETQYF. The CDR3 DNA is TGCAGCGTTGGCTATCAACAGGGGGTTTTAGAGACCCAGTACTTC.

This clonotype appeared many times. The chain joins TRBV5-1 to TRBJ1-1; D not certain. Germline CDR1 reads SGHRS; CDR2 reads YFSETQ. This CDR3 has 15 amino acids. V gave up 5 bases and J gave up 0 bases, with 14 bases separating them. The CDR3 nucleotides are TGCGCCAGCAGATTCGACACGTCTATGAACACTGAAGCTTTCTTT. As protein: CASRFDTSMNTEAFF.

This clonotype was observed many times. The chain recombines TRBV29-1 with TRBJ2-5; the D gene is possibly TRBD1 (6 bases). Trimming pared 7 bases from V and 3 bases from J, leaving 9 bases between. CDR1 and CDR2 (germline): SQVTM, ANQGSEA. CDR3 length equals 11 residues. DNA of the CDR3: TGCAGCGGAGGGGGTGAAGAGACCCAGTACTTC. This gives the protein CSGGGEETQYF.